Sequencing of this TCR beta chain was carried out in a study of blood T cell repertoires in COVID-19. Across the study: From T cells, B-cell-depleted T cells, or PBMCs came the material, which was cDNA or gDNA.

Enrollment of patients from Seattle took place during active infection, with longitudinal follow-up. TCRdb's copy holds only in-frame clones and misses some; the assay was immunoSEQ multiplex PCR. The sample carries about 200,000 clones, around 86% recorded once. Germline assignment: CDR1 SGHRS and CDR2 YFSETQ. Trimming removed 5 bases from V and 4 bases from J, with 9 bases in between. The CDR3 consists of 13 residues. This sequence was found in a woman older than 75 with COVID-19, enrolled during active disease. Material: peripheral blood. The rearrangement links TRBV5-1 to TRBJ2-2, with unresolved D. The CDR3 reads CASRPTTTGELFF. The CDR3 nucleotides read TGCGCCAGCAGACCTACTACCACCGGGGAGCTGTTTTTT.